The clone carrying this T cell receptor (beta chain) was counted between two and nine times. Its antigen is not identified. The data were produced by immunoSEQ multiplex PCR, yet TCRdb's version contains in-frame clones alone and is incomplete. The data contain nearly 100,000 clones, around four fifths of them seen just once; the ten biggest clones take up 10% to 15%. The V and J ends lost 3 bases and 3 bases respectively, with 13 bases between them. This CDR3 spans 15 amino acids. Germline CDR1 and CDR2: ENHRY and SYGVKD. Relapses following autologous stem cell transplantation were seen in all patients, with brentuximab vedotin exposure varying. The data originate from a study of PD-1 blockade in classical Hodgkin lymphoma. Points from the study as a whole: Prior therapy or disease activity may underlie the repertoire differences, whose causes remain undefined. Exclusion was applied to patients who started nivolumab under 1 year after ASCT.

The source material was peripheral blood mononuclear cells (PBMCs), sampled at baseline. This receptor was taken from a human donor with classical Hodgkin lymphoma. The chain carries TRBV10-3 and TRBJ2-3; tentatively, D is TRBD2 (6 bases). CDR3 DNA sequence: TGTGCCATCAGTGACCCTGCCAGCGGGACAGATACGCAGTATTTT. It specifies CAISDPASGTDTQYF.